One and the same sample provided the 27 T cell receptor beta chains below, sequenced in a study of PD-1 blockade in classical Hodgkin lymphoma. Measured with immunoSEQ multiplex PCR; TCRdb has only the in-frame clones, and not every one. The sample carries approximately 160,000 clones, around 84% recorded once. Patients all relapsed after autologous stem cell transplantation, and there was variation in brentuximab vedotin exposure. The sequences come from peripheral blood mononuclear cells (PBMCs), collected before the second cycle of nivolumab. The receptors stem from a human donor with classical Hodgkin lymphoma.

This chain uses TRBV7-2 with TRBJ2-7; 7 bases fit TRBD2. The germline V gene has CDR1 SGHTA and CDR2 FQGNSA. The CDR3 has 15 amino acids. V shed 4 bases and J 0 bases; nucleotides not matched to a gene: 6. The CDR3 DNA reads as TGTGCCAGCAGCTGGAGGAGCGGGACCTCCTACGAGCAGTACTTC. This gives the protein CASSWRSGTSYEQYF.

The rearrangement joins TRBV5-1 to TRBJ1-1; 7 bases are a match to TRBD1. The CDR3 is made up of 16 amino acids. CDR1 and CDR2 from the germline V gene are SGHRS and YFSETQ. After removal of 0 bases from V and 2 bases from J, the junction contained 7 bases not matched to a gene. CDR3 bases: TGCGCCAGCAGCTTGGCCGGTGGACAGGCAAACACTGAAGCTTTCTTT. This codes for CASSLAGGQANTEAFF.

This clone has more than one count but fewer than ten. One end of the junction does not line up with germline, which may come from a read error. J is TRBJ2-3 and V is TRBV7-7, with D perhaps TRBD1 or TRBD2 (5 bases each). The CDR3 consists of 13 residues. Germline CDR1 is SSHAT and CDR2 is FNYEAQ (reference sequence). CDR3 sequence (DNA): TGTGCTAGCAGCCCCAGGGAGTCGGATACGCAGTATTTT. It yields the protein CASSPRESDTQYF.

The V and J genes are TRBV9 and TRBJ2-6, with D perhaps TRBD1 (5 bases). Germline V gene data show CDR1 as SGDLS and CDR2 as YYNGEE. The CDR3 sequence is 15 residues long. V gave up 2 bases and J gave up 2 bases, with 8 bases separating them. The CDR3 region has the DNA TGTGCCAGCAGCGTCGCAGGGACTGGGGCCAACGTCCTGACTTTC. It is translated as CASSVAGTGANVLTF.

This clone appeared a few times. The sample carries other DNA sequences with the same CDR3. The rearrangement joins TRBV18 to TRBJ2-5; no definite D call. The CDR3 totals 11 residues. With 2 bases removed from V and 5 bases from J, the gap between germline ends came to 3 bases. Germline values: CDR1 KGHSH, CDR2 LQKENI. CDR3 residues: CASSPGETQYF. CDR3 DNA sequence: TGTGCCAGCTCACCAGGGGAGACCCAGTACTTC.

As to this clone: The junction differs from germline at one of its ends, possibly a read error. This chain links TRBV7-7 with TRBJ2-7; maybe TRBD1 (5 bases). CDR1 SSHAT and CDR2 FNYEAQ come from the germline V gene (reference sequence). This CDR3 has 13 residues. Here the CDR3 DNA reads TGTGCTAGCAGTTTAGACAGAATGAACGAGCAGTACTTC. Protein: CASSLDRMNEQYF. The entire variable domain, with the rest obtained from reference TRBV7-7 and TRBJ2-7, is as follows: GAGVSQSPRYKVTKRGQDVTLRCDPISSHATLYWYQQALGQGPEFLTYFNYEAQPDKSGLPSDRFSAERPEGSISTLTIQRTEQRDSAMYRCASSLDRMNEQYFGPGTRLTVT.

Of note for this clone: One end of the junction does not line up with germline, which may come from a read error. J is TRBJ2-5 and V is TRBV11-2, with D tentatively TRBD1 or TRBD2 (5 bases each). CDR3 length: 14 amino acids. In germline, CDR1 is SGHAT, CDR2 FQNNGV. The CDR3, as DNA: TGTGCCGGCAGCTTGAGGGGCCAACAAGAGACCCAGTACTTC. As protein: CAGSLRGQQETQYF.

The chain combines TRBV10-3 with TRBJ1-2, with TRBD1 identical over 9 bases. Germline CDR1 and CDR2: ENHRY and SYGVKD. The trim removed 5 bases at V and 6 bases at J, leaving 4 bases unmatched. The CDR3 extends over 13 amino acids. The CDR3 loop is CAISWTGADGYTF. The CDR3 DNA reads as TGTGCCATCAGTTGGACAGGGGCTGATGGCTACACCTTC.

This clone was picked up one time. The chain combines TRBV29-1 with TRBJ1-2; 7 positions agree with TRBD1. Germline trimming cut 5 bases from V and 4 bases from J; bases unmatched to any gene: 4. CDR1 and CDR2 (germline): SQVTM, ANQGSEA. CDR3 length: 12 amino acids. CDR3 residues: CSVTRQGYGYTF. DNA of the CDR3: TGCAGCGTTACCCGACAGGGCTATGGCTACACCTTC. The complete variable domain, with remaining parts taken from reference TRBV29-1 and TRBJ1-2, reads SAVISQKPSRDICQRGTSLTIQCQVDSQVTMMFWYRQQPGQSLTLIATANQGSEATYESGFVIDKFPISRPNLTFSTLTVSNMSPEDSSIYLCSVTRQGYGYTFGSGTRLTVV.

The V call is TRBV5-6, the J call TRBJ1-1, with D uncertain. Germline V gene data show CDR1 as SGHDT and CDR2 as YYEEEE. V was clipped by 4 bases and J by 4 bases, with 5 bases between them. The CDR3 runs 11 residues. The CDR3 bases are TGTGCCAGCAGCCTCAGCACTGAAGCTTTCTTT. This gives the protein CASSLSTEAFF.

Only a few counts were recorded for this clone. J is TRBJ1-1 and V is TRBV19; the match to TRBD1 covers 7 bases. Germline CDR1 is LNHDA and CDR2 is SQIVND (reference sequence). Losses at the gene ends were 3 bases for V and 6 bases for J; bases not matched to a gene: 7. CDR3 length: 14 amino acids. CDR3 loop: CASSMGQGGPEAFF. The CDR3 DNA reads TGTGCCAGTAGTATGGGGCAGGGGGGTCCTGAAGCTTTCTTT.

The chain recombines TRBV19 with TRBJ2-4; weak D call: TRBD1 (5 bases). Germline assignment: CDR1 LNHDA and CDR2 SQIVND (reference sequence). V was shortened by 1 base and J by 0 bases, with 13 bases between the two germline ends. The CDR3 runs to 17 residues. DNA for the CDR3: TGTGCCAGTAGTATAGGGGCAGGGCTCCTAGCCAAAAACATTCAGTACTTC. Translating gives CASSIGAGLLAKNIQYF.

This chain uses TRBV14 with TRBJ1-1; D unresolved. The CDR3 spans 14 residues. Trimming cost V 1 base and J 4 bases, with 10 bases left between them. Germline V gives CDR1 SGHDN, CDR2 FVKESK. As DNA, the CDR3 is TGTGCCAGCAGCCAAGCTGGTTGGGGCACTGAAGCTTTCTTT. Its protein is CASSQAGWGTEAFF.

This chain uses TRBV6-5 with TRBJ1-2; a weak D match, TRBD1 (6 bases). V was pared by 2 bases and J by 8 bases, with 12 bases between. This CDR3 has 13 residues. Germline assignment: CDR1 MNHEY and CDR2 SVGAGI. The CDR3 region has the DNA TGTGCCAGCAGTTACCCCGGACAGTTCGGCTACACCTTC. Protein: CASSYPGQFGYTF.

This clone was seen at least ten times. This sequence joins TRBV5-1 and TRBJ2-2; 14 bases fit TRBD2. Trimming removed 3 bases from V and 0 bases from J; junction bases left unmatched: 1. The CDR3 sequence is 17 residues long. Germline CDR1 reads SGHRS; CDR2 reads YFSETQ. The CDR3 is CASSWGLAGANTGELFF. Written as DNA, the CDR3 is TGCGCCAGCAGCTGGGGACTAGCGGGGGCGAACACCGGGGAGCTGTTTTTT.

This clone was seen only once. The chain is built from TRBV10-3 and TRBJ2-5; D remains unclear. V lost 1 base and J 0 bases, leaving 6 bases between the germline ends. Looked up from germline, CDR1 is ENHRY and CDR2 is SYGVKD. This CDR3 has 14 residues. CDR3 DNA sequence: TGTGCCATCAGTGAGTATTTGTACCAAGAGACCCAGTACTTC. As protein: CAISEYLYQETQYF.

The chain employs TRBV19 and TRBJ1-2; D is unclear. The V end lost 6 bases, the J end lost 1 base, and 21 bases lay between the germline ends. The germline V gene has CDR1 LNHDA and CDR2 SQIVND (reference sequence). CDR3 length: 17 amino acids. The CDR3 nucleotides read TGTGCCAGTAGCCCTTTCCCCTCCGGGAAAGATAACTATGGCTACACCTTC. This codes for CASSPFPSGKDNYGYTF.

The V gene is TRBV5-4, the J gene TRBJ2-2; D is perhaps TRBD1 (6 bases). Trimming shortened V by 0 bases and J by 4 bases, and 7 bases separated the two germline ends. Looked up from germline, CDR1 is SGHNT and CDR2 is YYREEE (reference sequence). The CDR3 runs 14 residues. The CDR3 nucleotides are TGTGCCAGCAGCTTGGGAGGGGGCACCGGGGAGCTGTTTTTT. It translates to CASSLGGGTGELFF.

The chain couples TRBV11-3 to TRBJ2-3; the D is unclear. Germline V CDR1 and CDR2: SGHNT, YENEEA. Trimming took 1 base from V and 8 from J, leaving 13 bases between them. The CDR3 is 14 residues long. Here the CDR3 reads CASSLVSARGTQYF. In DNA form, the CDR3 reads TGTGCCAGCAGCTTAGTGTCTGCACGTGGTACGCAGTATTTT. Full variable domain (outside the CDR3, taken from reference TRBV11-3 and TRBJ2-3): EAGVVQSPRYKIIEKKQPVAFWCNPISGHNTLYWYLQNLGQGPELLIRYENEEAVDDSQLPKDRFSAERLKGVDSTLKIQPAELGDSAVYLCASSLVSARGTQYFGPGTRLTVL.

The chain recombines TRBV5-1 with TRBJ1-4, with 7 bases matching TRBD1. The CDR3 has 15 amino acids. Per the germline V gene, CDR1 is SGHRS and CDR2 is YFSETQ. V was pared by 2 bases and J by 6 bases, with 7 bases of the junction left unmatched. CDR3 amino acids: CASSLEGGSDEKLFF. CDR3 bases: TGCGCCAGCAGCTTAGAAGGGGGCTCGGATGAAAAACTGTTTTTT.

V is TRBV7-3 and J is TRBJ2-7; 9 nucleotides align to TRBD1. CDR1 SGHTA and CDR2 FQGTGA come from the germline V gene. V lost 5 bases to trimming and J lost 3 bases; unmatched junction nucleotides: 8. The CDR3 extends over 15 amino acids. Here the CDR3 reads CASSPSGTGIYEQYF. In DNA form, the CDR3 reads TGTGCCAGCAGCCCCTCCGGGACAGGGATCTACGAGCAGTACTTC.

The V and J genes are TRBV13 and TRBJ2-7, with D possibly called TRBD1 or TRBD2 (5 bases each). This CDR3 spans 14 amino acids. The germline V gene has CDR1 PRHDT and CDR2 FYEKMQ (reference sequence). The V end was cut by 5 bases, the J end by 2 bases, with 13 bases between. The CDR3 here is CASSPNRDAYEQYF. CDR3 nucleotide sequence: TGTGCCAGCAGCCCCAACCGGGACGCCTACGAGCAGTACTTC. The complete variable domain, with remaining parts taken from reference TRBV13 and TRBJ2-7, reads AAGVIQSPRHLIKEKRETATLKCYPIPRHDTVYWYQQGPGQDPQFLISFYEKMQSDKGSIPDRFSAQQFSDYHSELNMSSLELGDSALYFCASSPNRDAYEQYFGPGTRLTVT.

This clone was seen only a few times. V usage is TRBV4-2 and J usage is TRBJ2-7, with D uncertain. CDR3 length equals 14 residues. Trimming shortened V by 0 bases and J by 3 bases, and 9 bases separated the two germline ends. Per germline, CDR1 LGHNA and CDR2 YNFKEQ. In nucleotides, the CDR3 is TGTGCCAGCAGCCAAGAAGGTCAGCTCTACGAGCAGTACTTC. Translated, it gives CASSQEGQLYEQYF.

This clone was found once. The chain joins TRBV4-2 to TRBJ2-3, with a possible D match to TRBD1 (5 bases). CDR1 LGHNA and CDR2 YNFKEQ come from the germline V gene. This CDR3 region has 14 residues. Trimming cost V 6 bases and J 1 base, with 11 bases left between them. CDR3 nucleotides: TGTGCCAGCAGAAGCGTCAGGGGCACAGATACGCAGTATTTT. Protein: CASRSVRGTDTQYF.

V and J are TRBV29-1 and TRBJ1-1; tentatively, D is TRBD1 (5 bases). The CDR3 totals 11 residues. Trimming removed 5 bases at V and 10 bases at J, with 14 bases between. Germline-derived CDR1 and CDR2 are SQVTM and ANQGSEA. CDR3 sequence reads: CSVPGLGRAFF. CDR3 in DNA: TGCAGCGTTCCCGGACTGGGACGAGCTTTCTTT.

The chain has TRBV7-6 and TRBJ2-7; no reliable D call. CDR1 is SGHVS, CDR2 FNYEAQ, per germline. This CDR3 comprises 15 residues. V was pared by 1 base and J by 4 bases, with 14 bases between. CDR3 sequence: CASSLGAAGRYEQYF. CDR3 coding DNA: TGTGCCAGCAGCTTAGGGGCTGCCGGAAGGTACGAGCAGTACTTC.

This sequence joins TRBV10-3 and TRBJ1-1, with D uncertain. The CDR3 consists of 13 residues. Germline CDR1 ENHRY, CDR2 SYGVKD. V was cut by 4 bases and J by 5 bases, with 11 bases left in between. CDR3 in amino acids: CAISGEAGTEAFF. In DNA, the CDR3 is TGTGCCATCAGTGGCGAGGCGGGGACTGAAGCTTTCTTT.